These 13 T cell receptor beta chains were all obtained from the same sample, sequenced in a study of radiotherapy plus CTLA-4 blockade in lung cancer (dated by TCRdb to the late 2010s). Library preparation was by the immunoSEQ multiplex PCR assay. TCRdb obtained this table from immuneACCESS and retained in-frame rearrangements with V and J assigned. These tables miss some clones; where compared with another copy, unresolved V genes account for less than half of the shortfall, and the remainder is unexplained. The sample has tens of thousands of clones on record, over 60% of them singletons. The ten largest clones represent over 2.5% of the sample. Source: peripheral blood, taken from a patient treated with radiotherapy plus ipilimumab. The receptor set was obtained from a human donor with non-small cell lung cancer whose response to radiotherapy plus ipilimumab could not be evaluated.

The chain is built from TRBV5-6 and TRBJ1-2; D perhaps matches TRBD1 (6 bases). V lost 6 bases and J lost 3, with 18 bases in between. Germline V CDR1 and CDR2: SGHDT, YYEEEE. This CDR3 has 15 residues. The CDR3 sequence: CASIISGEGDYGYTF. CDR3 nucleotides: TGTGCCAGCATTATATCAGGGGAGGGGGACTATGGCTACACCTTC.

The chain combines TRBV2 with TRBJ1-2; 7 positions agree with TRBD1. Germline assignment: CDR1 SNHLY and CDR2 FYNNEI. The junction had 5 bases not matched to a gene; V was cut back by 3 bases and J by 4 bases. The CDR3 runs to 14 residues. CDR3 residues: CASSDGRGIYGYTF. CDR3 sequence (DNA): TGTGCCAGCAGTGATGGCAGGGGGATCTATGGCTACACCTTC.

This rearrangement joins TRBV7-3 to TRBJ2-5, with D possibly being TRBD2 (6 bases). From germline, CDR1 is SGHTA and CDR2 FQGTGA. V was pared by 5 bases and J by 4 bases, with 14 bases between. The CDR3 loop spans 14 amino acids. The CDR3 region is CASSASGQAETQYF. CDR3 coding DNA: TGTGCCAGCAGCGCAAGCGGGCAGGCAGAGACCCAGTACTTC.

In nucleotides, the CDR3 is TGCGCCAGCAGCCAAGTTAGGGACAGCGAGTACGAGCAGTACTTC. Translated, it gives CASSQVRDSEYEQYF. The V and J genes are TRBV4-3 and TRBJ2-7; 7 bases align to TRBD1. This CDR3 has 15 amino acids. Per the germline V gene, CDR1 is LGHNA and CDR2 is YSLEER. The junction had 7 bases not matched to a gene; V was cut back by 1 base and J by 4 bases.

The chain combines TRBV7-2 with TRBJ2-2; a possible D gene is TRBD2 (5 bases). The germline V gene encodes CDR1 SGHTA and CDR2 FQGNSA. The CDR3 length is 14 residues. V was trimmed by 5 bases and J by 4 bases, leaving 11 bases between them. CDR3 sequence reads: CASSLSESTGELFF. CDR3 coding DNA: TGTGCCAGCAGCCTTAGCGAGTCCACCGGGGAGCTGTTTTTT.

This chain connects TRBV19 to TRBJ1-1; D is perhaps TRBD1 (6 bases). The CDR3 is made up of 12 amino acids. Trimming removed 8 bases at V and 4 bases at J, with 11 bases between. In germline, CDR1 is LNHDA, CDR2 SQIVND (reference sequence). Here the CDR3 reads CASRGAGTEAFF. In DNA form, the CDR3 reads TGTGCCAGTCGGGGGGCTGGCACTGAAGCTTTCTTT.

This clone has more than one count but fewer than ten. The CDR3 DNA reads TGTGCCAGCAGTTACGGACTGCCTGGAAACACCATATATTTT. It encodes CASSYGLPGNTIYF. The chain uses TRBV6-5 and TRBJ1-3; D is uncertain. The CDR3 sequence is 14 residues long. Trimming stripped 2 bases from V and 2 bases from J, with 7 bases between. Germline CDR1 reads MNHEY; CDR2 reads SVGAGI.

This clone showed up just a few times. V usage is TRBV5-1 and J usage is TRBJ1-1, with D unresolved. Deletions cut 0 bases from V and 5 bases from J, with 8 bases between. CDR1 is SGHRS and CDR2 is YFSETQ in the germline V gene. The CDR3 is 13 amino acids. CDR3 residues: CASSLVGRTEAFF. The CDR3 bases are TGCGCCAGCAGCTTGGTTGGGAGGACTGAAGCTTTCTTT.

V gene TRBV7-9 combines with J gene TRBJ1-4, with D unclear. Germline V gene data show CDR1 as SEHNR and CDR2 as FQNEAQ (reference sequence). V lost 7 bases, J lost 0 bases, and 15 bases lay in between. This CDR3 is 16 amino acids long. DNA of the CDR3: TGTGCCAGCACCTCCGGGAATTCGGCAACTAATGAAAAACTGTTTTTT. Translation gives CASTSGNSATNEKLFF. Full variable domain (remainder filled in from reference TRBV7-9 and TRBJ1-4): DTGVSQNPRHKITKRGQNVTFRCDPISEHNRLYWYRQTLGQGPEFLTYFQNEAQLEKSRLLSDRFSAERPKGSFSTLEIQRTEQGDSAMYLCASTSGNSATNEKLFFGSGTQLSVL.

The chain couples TRBV7-2 to TRBJ2-4, with TRBD2 matching over 12 bases. Germline loops: CDR1 SGHTA, CDR2 FQGNSA. The CDR3 is 16 amino acids. V trimming: 5 bases; J trimming: 0 bases; junction bases outside the gene matches: 2. The DNA of the CDR3 is TGTGCCAGCAGCGAGGGACTAGCGGGAGCCAAAAACATTCAGTACTTC. It translates to CASSEGLAGAKNIQYF.

As DNA, the CDR3 is TGCGCCAGCAGCCCCGGGACTAGCGGGGGGGTGAGCTCCTACAATGAGCAGTTCTTC. As protein: CASSPGTSGGVSSYNEQFF. The chain joins TRBV5-1 to TRBJ2-1, with 16 bases matching TRBD2. CDR3 length: 19 amino acids. Germline V gene sequence: CDR1 SGHRS, CDR2 YFSETQ. With 4 bases clipped from V and 0 bases from J, the junction kept 7 bases outside the gene matches.

This clone was observed a few times. The rearrangement joins TRBV6-5 to TRBJ2-5, with 11 bases fitting TRBD1. The end of the DNA is better explained by TRBJ2-7, so the J call may be wrong. The CDR3 is 14 residues long. Germline V gene sequence: CDR1 MNHEY, CDR2 SVGAGI. Here the CDR3 reads CASSYGQGAVEQYF. In nucleotides, the CDR3 is TGTGCCAGCAGTTATGGACAGGGGGCGGTCGAGCAGTACTTC.

V and J are TRBV7-2 and TRBJ2-6, with D unclear. CDR1 and CDR2 (germline): SGHTA, FQGNSA. V lost 3 bases to trimming and J lost 0 bases, with 6 bases between them. The CDR3 spans 15 residues. Written as DNA, the CDR3 is TGTGCCAGCAGCTTCAGTTTCTCTGGGGCCAACGTCCTGACTTTC. This sequence encodes CASSFSFSGANVLTF.